The present TCR beta chain was sequenced within a study of OX40 agonist ivuxolimab in advanced cancers. In terms of the full investigation: Ivuxolimab was a fully human IgG2 agonistic monoclonal antibody targeting the costimulatory receptor OX40 (CD134). Of the approximately 50 dose-escalation patients, hepatocellular carcinoma was present in approximately 20, melanoma in roughly 15, renal cell carcinoma in 9 and head and neck cancer in 9. Patients were allowed to have had prior anti-PD-1, anti-PD-L1 or anti-CTLA-4 therapy, and approximately 40% of the dose-escalation patients had been treated with checkpoint inhibitors. In the dose-escalation cohort, nearly 85% of patients were male, and the mean age was approximately 60 years with a range of roughly 23 to 90. Partial responses occurred in three dose-escalation patients, of whom one had hepatocellular carcinoma and two had cutaneous melanoma. Intravenous ivuxolimab was administered to patients every 2 weeks at six dose levels: 0.01, 0.1, 0.3, 1.5, 3 and 10 mg/kg. Peripheral TCRbeta sequencing aimed to test whether ivuxolimab altered TCR sequence diversity and caused clonal T-cell expansion. The paper reports the monotherapy dose-escalation portion (N of about 54 patients) of the phase I ivuxolimab trial. Broad study findings and their caveats: Partial responders in the 0.1-3.0 mg/kg groups had among the lowest normalized peripheral clonal expansion, especially among CD8+ T cells. At doses of 0.1 to 3.0 mg/kg, clonal expansion of both CD4+ and CD8+ blood T cells was observed from baseline to week 6. The antigen specificity of the peripheral T cells that underwent clonal expansion was not determined. After ivuxolimab, CD8+ T cells had more expanded clones than CD4+ T cells on average. Low levels of normalized T-cell clonal expansion were also shown by some nonresponding patients.

The CDR3 contains 12 residues, cysteine and phenylalanine counted. The kept DNA is CDR3 alone, 36 bases in frame from the first base. Trimming takes 3 bases from V and 5 bases from J, and the germline ends sit 9 bases apart. Looking up the germline V gene yields CDR1 SGHRS and CDR2 YFSETQ. To sequence the TCRbeta CDR3 region, genomic DNA was isolated from the sorted cells. TCRbeta CDR3 regions were sequenced using the immunoSEQ Assay. This is the immuneACCESS table as TCRdb keeps it, with only in-frame sequences that have V and J called. A part of the clones is gone; compared with another copy, unresolved V genes explain less than half, and the rest is unexplained. The sample profile shows around 100,000 clones; approximately 87% of them were found once. The ten largest account for under 2% of the sample. The trial excluded patients who had a history of autoimmune disease or who were on systemic immunosuppression. Peripheral blood for TCR sequencing was collected from all dose cohorts at baseline, on cycle 4 day 1, and on cycle 7 day 1. Samples came from an open-label, multicenter, first-in-human phase I dose-escalation trial of ivuxolimab. Adults with locally advanced or metastatic head and neck squamous cell, hepatocellular, melanoma or renal cell carcinoma were enrolled in the trial. Before TCR sequencing, CD4+ T cells and CD8+ T cells were sorted from peripheral blood as separate populations.

For this clone: It has no known antigen specificity. No qualities accompany the bases; no much larger clone lies one base away.

The starting material was CD4+ or CD8+ T cells sorted from blood, obtained in a trial of the OX40 agonist ivuxolimab. Recombination joined TRBV5-1 with TRBJ2-7; tentative D gene TRBD2, with 5 bases matching. The sequence derives from an adult with an advanced solid tumor such as melanoma, head and neck, liver or kidney cancer. Here is the DNA: TGCGCCAGCAGCTCGGGGTTCGACGAGCAGTACTTC. This translates into CASSSGFDEQYF.